A single sample is the source of the 29 T cell receptor beta chains below, sequenced in a study of cytomegalovirus exposure and HLA in healthy donors. The study ran its PCR with 60 Vbeta and 13 Jbeta primers. The method was immunoSEQ multiplex PCR; TCRdb's version includes in-frame clones alone and lacks a portion of them. The sample contains about 130,000 clones, around 69% of which appear only once. Sequencing input: PBMCs. All receptors derive from a human donor in good health.

This chain uses TRBV13 with TRBJ1-3; 9 nucleotides agree with TRBD1. The CDR3 has 14 amino acids. Germline V CDR1 and CDR2: PRHDT, FYEKMQ (reference sequence). V shed 5 bases and J 5 bases; nucleotides not matched to a gene: 4. Written as DNA, the CDR3 is TGTGCCAGCAGCCCCGGGACAGGGAGAAACACCATATATTTT. Translating gives CASSPGTGRNTIYF.

V and J are TRBV5-1 and TRBJ2-2; TRBD1 is a possible D gene (5 bases). In germline, CDR1 is SGHRS, CDR2 YFSETQ. This CDR3 comprises 14 residues. Trimming took off 1 base at V and 4 bases at J, with 8 bases between the two ends. The CDR3: CASSLPGSTGELFF. In nucleotides, the CDR3 is TGCGCCAGCAGCTTGCCAGGGTCCACCGGGGAGCTGTTTTTT.

This clone was picked up a small number of times. Other DNA sequences from this sample encode an identical CDR3 as well. The chain is built from TRBV30 and TRBJ2-7; 8 positions agree with TRBD1. Trimming removed 5 bases from V and 6 bases from J; junction bases left unmatched: 6. CDR1 GTSNPN and CDR2 SVGIG come from the germline V gene (reference sequence). The CDR3 has 12 residues. As DNA, the CDR3 is TGTGCCTGGGGTTCCAGGGGGCGCGAGCAGTACTTC. Translated, it gives CAWGSRGREQYF. The full variable domain, in which reference TRBV30 and TRBJ2-7 provide the parts outside the CDR3, is SQTIHQWPATLVQPVGSPLSLECTVEGTSNPNLYWYRQAAGRGLQLLFYSVGIGQISSEVPQNLSASRPQDRQFILSSKKLLLSDSGFYLCAWGSRGREQYFGPGTRLTVT.

The CDR3 sequence: CASSKTRTSGGLIGNEQFF. CDR3 nucleotides: TGTGCCAGCAGCAAGACCAGGACTAGCGGGGGCCTCATCGGCAATGAGCAGTTCTTC. The chain uses TRBV7-9 and TRBJ2-1; TRBD2 aligns across 13 bases. V was clipped by 5 bases and J by 6 bases; unmatched bases: 16. CDR1 is SEHNR and CDR2 is FQNEAQ in the germline V gene (reference sequence). The CDR3 is 19 amino acids.

Comment on this clone: The junction and the germline gene differ at one end; a read error may be behind it. The sample holds other DNA sequences that translate to the same CDR3. The genes are TRBV4-3 and TRBJ2-7; 8 bases match TRBD1. The germline V gene has CDR1 LGHNA and CDR2 YSLEER. This CDR3 has 14 residues. The CDR3 sequence: CASSQTGVGYEQYF. The CDR3 DNA follows: TGCGCCAGCAGCCAGACAGGGGTTGGCTACGAGCAATACTTC.

The chain has TRBV27 and TRBJ2-7; 7 bases are shared with TRBD1. Germline V gene data show CDR1 as MNHEY and CDR2 as SMNVEV (reference sequence). This CDR3 spans 13 amino acids. Trimming took 7 bases from V and 6 from J; bases not matched to a gene: 9. CDR3 in amino acids: CASTEGAFGEQYF. The CDR3, as DNA: TGTGCCAGCACCGAGGGGGCTTTTGGCGAGCAGTACTTC.

J is TRBJ2-6 and V is TRBV4-2; TRBD2 matches at 15 bases. CDR3 length: 22 residues. Unmatched junction bases numbered 12, after V lost 0 bases and J lost 3 bases. The germline V gene encodes CDR1 LGHNA and CDR2 YNFKEQ. In DNA form, the CDR3 reads TGTGCCAGCAGCCAAGATCCTTCGGGCCCGGGACTAGCGGGAGGTGGGGCCAACGTCCTGACTTTC. It codes for CASSQDPSGPGLAGGGANVLTF.

The rearrangement uses TRBV27 and TRBJ1-1, with TRBD1 matching over 7 bases. The J segment lost 8 bases and the V segment lost 7 bases, leaving 22 bases of the junction unmatched. Germline V gene lookup returns CDR1 MNHEY and CDR2 SMNVEV (reference sequence). The CDR3 sequence is 17 residues long. CDR3 nucleotides: TGTGCCAGCACCAACAACTCGCCTTTAGCCAGGGGGAGGGAAGCTTTCTTT. Translated, it gives CASTNNSPLARGREAFF.

The CDR3 nucleotides are TGTGCCAGCAGCTTAATAAGGACAGGGCATCACGGGGAGCTGTTTTTT. It specifies CASSLIRTGHHGELFF. The V gene is TRBV11-3, the J gene TRBJ2-2; 8 nucleotides agree with TRBD1. CDR1 is SGHNT, CDR2 YENEEA, per germline. The CDR3 is 16 amino acids. V lost 2 bases and J lost 7; bases outside the gene matches: 9.

This chain links TRBV5-1 with TRBJ2-7; 9 positions agree with TRBD1. The CDR3 runs to 15 residues. The germline gives CDR1 SGHRS, CDR2 YFSETQ. The V and J ends lost 7 bases and 2 bases, in that order; junction bases with no gene match: 10. CDR3 DNA sequence: TGCGCCAGCGGGCCCGGGGGACAGGGCCCCTACGAGCAGTACTTC. This encodes CASGPGGQGPYEQYF.

This clone came up a few times. The chain uses TRBV30 and TRBJ2-7; D is possibly TRBD1 (6 bases). CDR1 is GTSNPN, CDR2 SVGIG, per germline (reference sequence). Trimming pared 4 bases from V and 3 bases from J, leaving 22 bases between. CDR3 size: 16 residues. The CDR3 bases are TGTGCCTGGAAACGAAGGTTCGGGGCAGGGGTCTACGAGCAGTACTTC. As protein: CAWKRRFGAGVYEQYF.

This clone was seen a few times. The chain links TRBV5-4 to TRBJ2-7; 7 nucleotides line up with TRBD1. Germline lookup yields CDR1 SGHNT and CDR2 YYREEE (reference sequence). The CDR3 extends over 13 amino acids. Trimming took 5 bases from V and 1 from J; bases not matched to a gene: 3. CDR3 sequence: CASRQQGSYEQYF. CDR3 bases: TGTGCCAGCAGGCAACAGGGGTCCTACGAGCAGTACTTC.

This rearrangement joins TRBV7-3 to TRBJ2-6, with D possibly TRBD2 on 6 matching bases. Trimming took off 5 bases at V and 2 bases at J, with 10 bases between the two ends. CDR3 length: 15 residues. The germline V gene encodes CDR1 SGHTA and CDR2 FQGTGA. The CDR3 DNA reads TGTGCCAGCAGCCTGGAGGGAGCTGGGGCCAACGTCCTGACTTTC. Translating gives CASSLEGAGANVLTF.

A single count supports this clone. The junction departs from the called germline gene at one end, perhaps through a read error. This rearrangement joins TRBV7-9 to TRBJ1-1; maybe TRBD1 (6 bases). In germline, CDR1 is SEHNR, CDR2 FQNEAQ (reference sequence). CDR3 length: 15 amino acids. The CDR3: CSSSLKTGFRAEAFF. CDR3 bases: TGTTCCAGCAGCTTAAAAACAGGGTTCCGCGCTGAAGCTTTCTTT.

V usage is TRBV19 and J usage is TRBJ2-2; a possible D gene is TRBD1 (5 bases). Germline V gene sequence: CDR1 LNHDA, CDR2 SQIVND (reference sequence). Deletions cut 3 bases from V and 3 bases from J, with 8 bases between. The CDR3 has 14 amino acids. The CDR3 nucleotides are TGTGCCAGTAGTATCTTAGGGGACACCGGGGAGCTGTTTTTT. Translated: CASSILGDTGELFF.

The V gene is TRBV6-5, the J gene TRBJ1-1, with TRBD1 identical over 7 bases. CDR1 MNHEY and CDR2 SVGAGI come from the germline V gene. V lost 5 bases, J lost 10 bases, and 16 bases stayed unmatched. The CDR3 extends over 15 amino acids. The CDR3 nucleotides are TGTGCCAGCAGTCCAACCCGGGGAACAGGGGTCGGAGCTTTCTTT. Translated: CASSPTRGTGVGAFF.

The genes are TRBV9 and TRBJ2-7; weak D call: TRBD2 (5 bases). Germline assignment: CDR1 SGDLS and CDR2 YYNGEE. This CDR3 spans 16 amino acids. Trimming stripped 4 bases from V and 1 base from J, with 18 bases between. In DNA, the CDR3 is TGTGCCAGCAGCCCCTCGGTGGGGAGTAATTCCTACGAGCAGTACTTC. It is translated as CASSPSVGSNSYEQYF.

This clone was detected a few times. The chain is built from TRBV2 and TRBJ2-5, with TRBD2 identical over 8 bases. There are 18 residues in the CDR3. CDR1 and CDR2 from the germline V gene are SNHLY and FYNNEI. V shed 0 bases and J 1 base; nucleotides not matched to a gene: 10. The CDR3 DNA reads as TGTGCCAGCAGTGAAGCGTCTTATAGCGGGACCCTCCAAGAGACCCAGTACTTC. Protein sequence: CASSEASYSGTLQETQYF.

The chain employs TRBV2 and TRBJ2-5; D remains ambiguous. The tail of the sequence fits TRBJ2-7 better, so the J call may be wrong. Germline V gives CDR1 SNHLY, CDR2 FYNNEI. The length of the CDR3 is 14 residues. The DNA for the CDR3 is TGTGCCAGCAGTGAAGCCCCCTCGATCTACGAGCAGTACTTC. Translating gives CASSEAPSIYEQYF.

The rearrangement uses TRBV9 and TRBJ2-3, with a weak D call TRBD2 (6 bases). This CDR3 has 12 amino acids. Germline V gene lookup returns CDR1 SGDLS and CDR2 YYNGEE. Trimming pared 7 bases from V and 8 bases from J, leaving 14 bases between. The DNA for the CDR3 is TGTGCCAGCGGGGGGATGGGGGTTACGCAGTATTTT. Amino acids: CASGGMGVTQYF. Using reference TRBV9 and TRBJ2-3 for the parts outside the CDR3, the full variable domain is DSGVTQTPKHLITATGQRVTLRCSPRSGDLSVYWYQQSLDQGLQFLIQYYNGEERAKGNILERFSAQQFPDLHSELNLSSLELGDSALYFCASGGMGVTQYFGPGTRLTVL.

The sample holds one count of this clone. The chain couples TRBV5-1 to TRBJ2-3, with 14 bases fitting TRBD2. The germline gives CDR1 SGHRS, CDR2 YFSETQ. The CDR3 has 16 residues. Trimming at V came to 3 bases and at J to 6 bases, leaving 6 bases not matched to a gene. The CDR3 sequence is CASSSGLAGVPDTQYF. Here the CDR3 DNA reads TGCGCCAGCAGCTCGGGACTAGCGGGAGTACCGGATACGCAGTATTTT. The variable domain in full, with the rest retrieved from reference TRBV5-1 and TRBJ2-3, is KAGVTQTPRYLIKTRGQQVTLSCSPISGHRSVSWYQQTPGQGLQFLFEYFSETQRNKGNFPGRFSGRQFSNSRSEMNVSTLELGDSALYLCASSSGLAGVPDTQYFGPGTRLTVL.

The chain is built from TRBV19 and TRBJ1-2, with D unclear. Germline CDR1 reads LNHDA; CDR2 reads SQIVND (reference sequence). Trimming removed 0 bases from V and 0 bases from J, with 5 bases in between. The CDR3 loop spans 14 amino acids. The CDR3 loop reads CASSIELANYGYTF. The CDR3 nucleotides are TGTGCCAGTAGTATAGAGTTAGCTAACTATGGCTACACCTTC. Combining the CDR3 with reference TRBV19 and TRBJ1-2 gives the whole variable domain DGGITQSPKYLFRKEGQNVTLSCEQNLNHDAMYWYRQDPGQGLRLIYYSQIVNDFQKGDIAEGYSVSREKKESFPLTVTSAQKNPTAFYLCASSIELANYGYTFGSGTRLTVV.

This clone has a single count. The genes are TRBV29-1 and TRBJ2-7; possibly TRBD1 for D (5 bases). The germline V gene has CDR1 SQVTM and CDR2 ANQGSEA. V was cut by 3 bases and J by 5 bases, with 14 bases left in between. The CDR3 extends over 13 amino acids. Written as DNA, the CDR3 is TGCAGCGTTGAGGGCAGGGAAGGTAACGAGCAGTACTTC. This sequence encodes CSVEGREGNEQYF.

The V call is TRBV18, the J call TRBJ1-4; TRBD1 matches 7 bases. The germline gives CDR1 KGHSH, CDR2 LQKENI. CDR3 size: 16 residues. The junction had 9 bases not matched to a gene; V was cut back by 1 base and J by 7 bases. CDR3 loop: CASSPRQTGSGEKLFF. For the CDR3, the DNA is TGTGCCAGCTCACCACGTCAGACAGGGTCGGGTGAAAAACTGTTTTTT.

The V and J genes are TRBV5-6 and TRBJ2-5; TRBD2 matches at 7 bases. V lost 7 bases, J lost 5 bases, and 11 bases stayed unmatched. The CDR3 is made up of 14 amino acids. Germline-derived CDR1 and CDR2 are SGHDT and YYEEEE. The CDR3 bases are TGTGCCAGCCGCCTTTGGGGGGGGGTGGAGACCCAGTACTTC. Amino acids: CASRLWGGVETQYF.

The chain joins TRBV6-1 to TRBJ1-1; tentative D call: TRBD1 (6 bases). V lost 6 bases and J 0 bases, leaving 11 bases between the germline ends. Germline V CDR1 and CDR2: MNHNS, SASEGT. There are 14 residues in the CDR3. CDR3 amino acids: CASSWGQMNTEAFF. The CDR3 DNA sequence: TGTGCCAGCAGCTGGGGGCAAATGAACACTGAAGCTTTCTTT.

V gene TRBV28 combines with J gene TRBJ2-7; the match to TRBD1 covers 8 bases. Looked up from germline, CDR1 is MDHEN and CDR2 is SYDVKM. Trimming at V came to 0 bases and at J to 4 bases, leaving 2 bases not matched to a gene. CDR3 length: 14 amino acids. DNA of the CDR3: TGTGCCAGCAGTTTATGGGACAGGGTTTACGAGCAGTACTTC. This encodes CASSLWDRVYEQYF. Variable domain in full (rest from reference TRBV28 and TRBJ2-7): DVKVTQSSRYLVKRTGEKVFLECVQDMDHENMFWYRQDPGLGLRLIYFSYDVKMKEKGDIPEGYSVSREKKERFSLILESASTNQTSMYLCASSLWDRVYEQYFGPGTRLTVT.

The chain employs TRBV9 and TRBJ1-4, with 7 positions matching TRBD1. This CDR3 is built from 16 residues. V gave up 4 bases and J gave up 8 bases; unmatched junction bases: 14. Germline lookup yields CDR1 SGDLS and CDR2 YYNGEE. The CDR3 nucleotides read TGTGCCAGCAGCCATAATAAAGAGGGGGCAAGGGAAAAACTGTTTTTT. Translating gives CASSHNKEGAREKLFF. Supplemented by reference TRBV9 and TRBJ1-4, the full variable domain reads DSGVTQTPKHLITATGQRVTLRCSPRSGDLSVYWYQQSLDQGLQFLIQYYNGEERAKGNILERFSAQQFPDLHSELNLSSLELGDSALYFCASSHNKEGAREKLFFGSGTQLSVL.

This clone was found a few times. CDR3 sequence (DNA): TGTGCCAGCAGTTATGGGAGTCCGGCCGGGGAGCTGTTTTTT. It yields the protein CASSYGSPAGELFF. This sequence joins TRBV27 and TRBJ2-2, with a tentative D call TRBD2 (5 bases). Trimming cost V 4 bases and J 6 bases, with 12 bases left between them. From germline, CDR1 is MNHEY and CDR2 SMNVEV (reference sequence). The CDR3 is made up of 14 amino acids.